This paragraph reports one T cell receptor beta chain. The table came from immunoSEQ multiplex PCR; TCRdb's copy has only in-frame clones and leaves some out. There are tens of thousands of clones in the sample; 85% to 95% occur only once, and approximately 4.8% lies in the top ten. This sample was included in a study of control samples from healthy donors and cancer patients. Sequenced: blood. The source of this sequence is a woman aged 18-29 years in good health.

The CDR3 loop is CASSLSSGLTDTQYF. DNA for the CDR3: TGTGCCAGCAGCCTATCTAGCGGCCTTACAGATACGCAGTATTTT. The J gene is TRBJ2-3, the V gene TRBV11-2; 7 bases are shared with TRBD2. CDR1 SGHAT and CDR2 FQNNGV come from the germline V gene. The V gene end was trimmed by 5 bases and the J gene end by 3 bases; junction bases not matched to a gene: 8. This CDR3 is 15 amino acids long.